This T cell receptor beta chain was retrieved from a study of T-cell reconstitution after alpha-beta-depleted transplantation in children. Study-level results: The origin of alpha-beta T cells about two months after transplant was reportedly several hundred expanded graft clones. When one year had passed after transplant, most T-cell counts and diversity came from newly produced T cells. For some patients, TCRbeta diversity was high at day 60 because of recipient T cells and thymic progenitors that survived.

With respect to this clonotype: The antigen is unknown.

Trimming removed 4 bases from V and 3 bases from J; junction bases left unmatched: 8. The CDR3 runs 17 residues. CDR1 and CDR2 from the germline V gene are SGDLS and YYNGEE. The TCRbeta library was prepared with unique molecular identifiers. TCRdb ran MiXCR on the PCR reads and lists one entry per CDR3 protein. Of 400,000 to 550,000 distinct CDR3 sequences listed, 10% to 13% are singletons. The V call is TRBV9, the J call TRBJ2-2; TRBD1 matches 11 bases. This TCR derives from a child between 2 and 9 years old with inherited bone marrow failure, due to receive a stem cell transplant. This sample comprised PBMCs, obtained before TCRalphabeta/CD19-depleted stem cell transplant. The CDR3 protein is CASSLHPGQGDTGELFF. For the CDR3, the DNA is TGTGCCAGCAGCTTACACCCGGGACAGGGGGACACCGGGGAGCTGTTTTTT.